These T cell receptor beta chains were read from a single sample in a study of blood T cells in healthy people across ages. TCRdb called the 5' RACE reads again in MiXCR, with one record for every CDR3 protein. The sample carries about 1.8 million distinct CDR3 sequences, around 50% recorded once. The sample consisted of blood. Receptors originate from a woman in her thirties or forties in good health. Each CDR3 is given with its conserved first and last residue. The order of the fields is D gene, CDR3 length, J gene, V gene, clone size, CDR3 DNA, CDR3 protein. The D gene is left open where the match is weak. Not all rows give a size; the values are once, few, many and, for expanded clones, a class.

>NA|13|TRBJ1-4|TRBV5-4|NA
TGTGCCAGCAGACCTCACCCGGGGGAAAAACTGTTTTTT
CASRPHPGEKLFF
>NA|14|TRBJ1-2|TRBV6-1|NA
TGTGCCAGCAGCCCAGCGGGACTGGGTATAAGCTACACCTTC
CASSPAGLGISYTF
>NA|18|TRBJ2-5|TRBV28|NA
TGTGCCAGCATTCACCCACAACCGGGACGGGAGTACCAAGAGACCCAGTACTTC
CASIHPQPGREYQETQYF
>NA|14|TRBJ1-1|TRBV20-1|NA
TGCAGTGTCACCCTAGGACGGGCAAACACTGAAGCTTTCTTT
CSVTLGRANTEAFF
>NA|13|TRBJ2-3|TRBV6-2/TRBV6-3|NA
TGTGCCAGCAGTGACTCAGGGGTTAGGACGCAGTATTTT
CASSDSGVRTQYF
>TRBD2|14|TRBJ2-3|TRBV5-1|few
TGCGCCAGCAGCGATACCACTAGCGGGGATACGCAGTATTTT
CASSDTTSGDTQYF
>TRBD1|14|TRBJ2-1|TRBV20-1|NA
TGCAGTGCTCCCGGACAGGGCCCCTACAGTGAGCAGTTCTTC
CSAPGQGPYSEQFF
>NA|13|TRBJ2-1|TRBV28|NA
TGTGCCAGCACCCTAAACCTGGGTTGGGAGCAGTTCTTC
CASTLNLGWEQFF
>NA|15|TRBJ2-7|TRBV6-5|NA
TGTGCCAGCAGCAAGGGGAGGGGGCGTCACAATGAGCAGTACTTC
CASSKGRGRHNEQYF
>NA|13|TRBJ2-5|TRBV13|NA
TGTGCCAGCAGCTTATTGACGGCGGAGACCCAGTACTTC
CASSLLTAETQYF
>NA|14|TRBJ2-3|TRBV28|few
TGTGCCAGCAGAGACATTGATGGCACAGATACGCAGTATTTT
CASRDIDGTDTQYF
>TRBD1|14|TRBJ1-5|TRBV4-1|many
TGCGCCAGCAGCCGGACAGGGGAGGATCAGCCCCAGCATTTT
CASSRTGEDQPQHF
>TRBD2|16|TRBJ2-3|TRBV15|few
TGTGCCACCAGCAGTCGAAGGACGACTAGCGGAGATACGCAGTATTTT
CATSSRRTTSGDTQYF
>NA|17|TRBJ2-1|TRBV4-2|NA
TGTGCCAGCAGCCAAGATTCGCTCCACAGCTCCTACAATGAGCAGTTCTTC
CASSQDSLHSSYNEQFF
>NA|17|TRBJ2-3|TRBV20-1|few
TGCAGTGCTAGGGAACCTAACGGACGGTGGATCACAGATACGCAGTATTTT
CSAREPNGRWITDTQYF
>TRBD1|11|TRBJ2-4|TRBV27|few
TGTGCCAGCAGTTTTCTGGGACAGTGGTACTTC
CASSFLGQWYF
>NA|15|TRBJ2-5|TRBV12-3/TRBV12-4|few
TGTGCCAGCAGTCGACCGGGACACCACCAAGAGACCCAGTACTTC
CASSRPGHHQETQYF
>TRBD2|16|TRBJ2-5|TRBV7-2|NA
TGTGCCAGCAGCTTAACGCGGGGGGGGACTGAAGAGACCCAGTACTTC
CASSLTRGGTEETQYF
>NA|17|TRBJ2-3|TRBV20-1|few
TGCAGTGCTAGAGAATACTGGACTCGTCTGGGCACAGATACGCAGTATTTT
CSAREYWTRLGTDTQYF
>TRBD2|15|TRBJ2-1|TRBV28|NA
TGTGCCAGCAGTTCCCCATCGGGGGGATACAATGAGCAGTTCTTC
CASSSPSGGYNEQFF
>NA|15|TRBJ2-7|TRBV12-3/TRBV12-4|few
TGTGCCAGCAGCCCCCCAGCAGGGGCAAACTACGAGCAGTACTTC
CASSPPAGANYEQYF
>NA|12|TRBJ1-2|TRBV12-3/TRBV12-4|NA
TGTGCCAGCAGCCCCGCCCCGGACGGCTACACCTTC
CASSPAPDGYTF
>NA|13|TRBJ1-5|TRBV7-2|NA
TGTGCCAGCAGCGCAGATTGGGGTCAGCCCCAGCATTTT
CASSADWGQPQHF
>NA|13|TRBJ2-3|TRBV29-1|NA
TGCAGCGTGCTGGGGGTAAGCACAGATACGCAGTATTTT
CSVLGVSTDTQYF
>NA|15|TRBJ2-3|TRBV5-6|NA
TGTGCCAGCCTAAGGGGCGCCTATAGCACAGATACGCAGTATTTT
CASLRGAYSTDTQYF
>TRBD1|13|TRBJ1-1|TRBV12-3/TRBV12-4|NA
TGTGCCAGCAGTTCTTTCCAGGGGGCCCTCGCTTTCTTT
CASSSFQGALAFF
>NA|15|TRBJ2-5|TRBV6-2/TRBV6-3|NA
TGTGCCAGCAGTTACTCGCGGACAGATCAAGAGACCCAGTACTTC
CASSYSRTDQETQYF
>NA|13|TRBJ1-4|TRBV7-9|few
TGTGCCAGCAGCTTGGCCCCTAATGAAAAACTGTTTTTT
CASSLAPNEKLFF
>NA|15|TRBJ2-3|TRBV25-1|NA
TGTGCCAGCAGTGAACAGGGCAAGAACACAGATACGCAGTATTTT
CASSEQGKNTDTQYF
>NA|14|TRBJ1-2|TRBV20-1|few
TGCAGTGCTAGTACTACCGGGACACCCTATGGCTACACCTTC
CSASTTGTPYGYTF
>NA|11|TRBJ1-2|TRBV29-1|few
TGCAGCGGCGGGGCCTCCTATGGCTACACCTTC
CSGGASYGYTF
>NA|14|TRBJ2-4|TRBV28|many
TGTGCCAGCAGTCCGACAGCCGGCAAAAACATTCAGTACTTC
CASSPTAGKNIQYF
>TRBD2|17|TRBJ2-5|TRBV10-2|few
TGCGCCAGCACCCCTAAGCTTCTAGCGGGGGTACAAGAGACCCAGTACTTC
CASTPKLLAGVQETQYF
>TRBD1|16|TRBJ1-5|TRBV6-6|NA
TGTGCCAGCAGTTACTCGAACAGGGGAGACAATCAGCCCCAGCATTTT
CASSYSNRGDNQPQHF
>TRBD1|15|TRBJ1-4|TRBV6-2/TRBV6-3|NA
TGTGCCAGCAGTTACTCGACAGGGTTTGATGAAAAACTGTTTTTT
CASSYSTGFDEKLFF
>NA|16|TRBJ2-1|TRBV7-6|few
TGTGCCAGCAGCCTGATCGGAGGAGGAGAGTACAATGAGCAGTTCTTC
CASSLIGGGEYNEQFF
>TRBD1|16|TRBJ2-3|TRBV7-2|NA
TGTGCCAGCAGCTCTCAGGGGGCCCTCAGCACAGATACGCAGTATTTT
CASSSQGALSTDTQYF